This T cell receptor (beta chain) comes out of a study of shared clonotypes between healthy human individuals. CDR1 and CDR2 from the germline V gene are SGDLS and YYNGEE. V dropped 0 bases and J dropped 4; count of bases not matched to a gene: 7. There are 16 residues in the CDR3. The repertoire was sequenced with immunoSEQ multiplex PCR; TCRdb's copy has only in-frame clones and lacks some. The sample contains about 2.4 million clones, over 85% of which appear only once. Whole-study findings and limits: On the whole, naive subsets had larger estimated richness than memory subsets had. For naive CD4 cells, roughly 5% of clonotypes were shared across a handful of donors.

Turning to this clone: Its target is not known.

This TCR came from a man aged 18 to 29 in good health. Some clones in this sample may be carry-over from other donors' samples. This chain links TRBV9 with TRBJ2-3; 8 nucleotides agree with TRBD1. The sample was naive CD4+ T cells from PBMCs. This sample's subset: CD45RA+ positively selected. CDR3 in amino acids: CASSVEAGGAADTQYF. As DNA, the CDR3 is TGTGCCAGCAGCGTAGAAGCAGGGGGCGCGGCAGATACGCAGTATTTT.